This TCR beta chain was sequenced for a study of blood T cells in healthy people across ages. Background on the study: Capture by template switching was about one barcoded beta molecule per two T cells. Study observations and caveats: Whereas aged donors had fewer naive CD4+ cells, long-lived donors had more of them and higher diversity.

CDR1 and CDR2 (germline): MNHNS, SASEGT. The CDR3 is made up of 14 amino acids. Trimming stripped 9 bases from V and 2 bases from J, with 14 bases between. For this clonotype: Its antigen is undetermined.

Using a J-beta primer mix together with a sample-barcoded 5' primer, a second PCR was run for 7 to 11 cycles. Every cDNA was tagged by a template-switch adaptor with 12 random nucleotides. TCRdb reprocessed the 5' RACE reads via MiXCR and lists one record per CDR3 protein. The sample includes 1.6 million or so distinct CDR3 sequences, about 31% of them seen just once. The rearrangement uses TRBV6-1 and TRBJ2-1, with D tentatively TRBD1 (5 bases). Sequenced: blood. This TCR derives from a woman aged 30 to 39 in good health. For the CDR3, the DNA is TGTGCCAGTCAGCTCTACAGGACCTACAATGAGCAGTTCTTC. Protein: CASQLYRTYNEQFF.